This T cell receptor beta chain is drawn from a study of T cells after yellow fever vaccination. At the level of the study: Each low-cell-number fraction was prepared by means of SMART-Seq v4 Ultra Low Input. The study's findings and limits: Abundant contaminating clonotypes from the bulk population could appear in FACS-sorted repertoires. Primary-vaccination clones mostly resurfaced post-booster (more than 95% CD4, just under 90% CD8).

TCRdb re-derived calls from the 5' RACE reads in MiXCR, one entry per CDR3 protein. The sample records 180,000 or so distinct CDR3 sequences, approximately 11% being singletons. Of note for this clonotype: The antigen is not known.

Unmatched junction bases numbered 6, after V lost 0 bases and J lost 0 bases. This CDR3 has 18 amino acids. Germline CDR1 and CDR2: LGHNA and YSLEER. This sequence was found in a man aged 18-30 years who received the YFV17D yellow fever vaccine. The sequenced sample was CD8+ T cells sorted from PBMCs, obtained 15 days after the yellow fever booster vaccination. The V gene is TRBV4-3, the J gene TRBJ2-1; 9 bases match TRBD2. CDR3 in amino acids: CASSQDRAGGSSYNEQFF. CDR3 sequence (DNA): TGCGCCAGCAGCCAAGATCGGGCGGGGGGGAGCTCCTACAATGAGCAGTTCTTC.